The subject of this entry is one TCR beta chain. Antigen specificity is unknown. CDR1 is KGHSY, CDR2 FQNENV, per germline. CDR3 size: 15 residues. V gave up 4 bases and J gave up 7 bases; unmatched junction bases: 6. Genomic DNA of unsorted samples came from 90 million or so PBMCs. The sample comes from a study of shared clonotypes between healthy human individuals. Study-wide findings and caveats: The researchers took only blood, and tissue repertoires probably look different.

Genomic DNA of each subset was evenly split across several immunoSEQ plates. The protocol was immunoSEQ multiplex PCR, while the TCRdb copy is restricted to in-frame clones and leaves out a portion. Among 450,000 or so clones listed, 70% to 80% were seen once. The material sequenced was PBMCs. This receptor was obtained from a woman between 35 and 50 years old in good health. Some clones in this sample may be carry-over from other donors' samples. The chain carries TRBV16 and TRBJ2-1, with 11 bases identical to TRBD1. CDR3 sequence: CASSRTGGNSNEQFF. Here the CDR3 DNA reads TGTGCCAGCAGCCGGACAGGGGGCAATTCGAATGAGCAGTTCTTC. The variable domain in full, with the rest retrieved from reference TRBV16 and TRBJ2-1, is GEEVAQTPKHLVRGEGQKAKLYCAPIKGHSYVFWYQQVLKNEFKFLISFQNENVFDETGMPKERFSAKCLPNSPCSLEIQATKLEDSAVYFCASSRTGGNSNEQFFGPGTRLTVL.